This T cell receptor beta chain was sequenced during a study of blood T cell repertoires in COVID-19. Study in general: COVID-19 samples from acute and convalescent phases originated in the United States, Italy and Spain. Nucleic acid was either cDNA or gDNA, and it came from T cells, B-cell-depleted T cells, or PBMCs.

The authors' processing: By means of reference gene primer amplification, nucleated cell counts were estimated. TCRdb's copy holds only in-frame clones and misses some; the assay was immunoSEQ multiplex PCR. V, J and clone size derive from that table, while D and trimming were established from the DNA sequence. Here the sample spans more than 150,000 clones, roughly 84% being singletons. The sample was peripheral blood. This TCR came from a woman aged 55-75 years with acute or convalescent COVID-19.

The CDR3 sequence is CASSQVKSGAGTGGGYTF. Here the CDR3 DNA reads TGTGCCAGCAGCCAAGTGAAGTCTGGAGCCGGGACAGGGGGTGGCTACACCTTC. This chain joins TRBV14 and TRBJ1-2; 11 nucleotides agree with TRBD1. This CDR3 has 18 residues. Germline CDR1 and CDR2: SGHDN and FVKESK. After removal of 1 base from V and 7 bases from J, the junction contained 14 bases not matched to a gene.